Listed below are T cell receptor beta chains from one sample, sequenced in a study of blood T cell repertoires in COVID-19. The assay was immunoSEQ multiplex PCR, and TCRdb's table has in-frame clones only and misses some. This sample has around 170,000 clones, with about 81% found just once. Input material: peripheral blood. These receptors all stem from a woman older than 75 with COVID-19, enrolled during active disease. CDR3s include the opening cysteine and the closing phenylalanine or tryptophan.

v_call,cdr3_aa
TRBV9,CASSDQAGTDTQYF
TRBV7-2,CASSSDRRIGYTF
TRBV6-1,CASSEYYRYEQYF
TRBV21-1,CASSLTRDREVKTGELFF
TRBV28,CAIGAGAETQYF
TRBV9,CASSLTGDLNTEAFF
TRBV19,CASRPTGPMNTEAFF
TRBV28,CASTRLAGGAGEQFF
TRBV24-1,CATSRHDNEQFF
TRBV10-3,CAISDRGLGGRGYNEQFF
TRBV5-1,CASSLNGRAGEQYF
TRBV7-9,CASSFRLAGVNEQFF
TRBV5-4,CASSLPTGPGLGNEQFF
TRBV9,CASSTTGLAGGETQYF
TRBV5-8,CASSFGLGGGEKLFF
TRBV5-4,CASSLSGTNEKLFF
TRBV5-1,CASSLGQGGYNEQFF
TRBV3-1/TRBV3-2,CASSFGSGYNSPLHF
TRBV4-2,CASSFPPEGNNYGYTF
TRBV9,CASSFFPSGQGSEQYF
TRBV10-3,CAISEFRQPQHF
TRBV28,CAIGIAAAGNTIYF
TRBV5-1,CASSLEGAGLAKNIQYF
TRBV7-9,CASSSDRGSTDTQYF
TRBV15,CATSRTRMARETQYF
TRBV5-1,CASSLSPGKLVNTEAFF
TRBV28,CASSPPGAVHEQYF
TRBV6-1,CASRQLPSGNTIYF
TRBV2,CASRQTGGGNQPQHF
TRBV2,CASRNRGNYGYTF
TRBV10-1,CASGYRGFTYEQYF
TRBV30,CAWSPTGQGEKLFF
TRBV18,CASSLNWGTDQPQHF
TRBV7-2,CASSLEAGGIYEQFF
TRBV19,CASSIRTVGTGELFF
TRBV19,CASKRPGQGLFGYTF
TRBV29-1,CSVDPGAGEKLFF
TRBV4-3,CASSSVLADQPQHF
TRBV2,CASTGLAGEESCNEQFF
TRBV6-2/TRBV6-3,CASSYKGFRTGELFF
TRBV27,CASSLSPVGELFF
TRBV5-1,CASSSNPGTGGDGYTF
TRBV27,CASSWTSFSSYNEQFF
TRBV5-1,CASSLVRGSEDEKLFF